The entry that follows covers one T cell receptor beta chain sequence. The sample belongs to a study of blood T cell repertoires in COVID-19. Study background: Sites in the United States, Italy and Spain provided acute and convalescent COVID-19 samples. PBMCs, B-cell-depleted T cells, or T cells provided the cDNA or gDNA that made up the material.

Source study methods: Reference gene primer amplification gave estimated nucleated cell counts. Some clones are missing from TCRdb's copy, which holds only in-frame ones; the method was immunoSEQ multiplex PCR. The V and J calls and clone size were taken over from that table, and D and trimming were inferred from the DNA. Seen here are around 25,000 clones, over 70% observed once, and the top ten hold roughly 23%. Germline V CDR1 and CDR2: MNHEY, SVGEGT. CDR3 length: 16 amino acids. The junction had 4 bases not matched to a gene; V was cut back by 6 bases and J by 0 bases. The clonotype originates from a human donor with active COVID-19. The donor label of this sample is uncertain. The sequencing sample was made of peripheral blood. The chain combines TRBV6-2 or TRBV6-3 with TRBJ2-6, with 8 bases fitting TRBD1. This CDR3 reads CASSPGQGSGANVLTF. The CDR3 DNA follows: TGTGCCAGCAGCCCTGGACAGGGCTCTGGGGCCAACGTCCTGACTTTC.